These 5 T cell receptor beta chains originate from one sample sequenced in a study of T cells in Graves' hyperthyroidism and ophthalmopathy. RNA transcripts provided the source from which TCR beta CDR3 regions were amplified. Using the HTBI primer set, a first-round RT-PCR was run on the TCR CDR3. TCRdb passed the multiplex PCR reads through MiXCR, listing each CDR3 protein once. The sample has fewer than 650,000 distinct CDR3 sequences, 14% seen once; the top ten hold approximately 13%. Sequences were obtained from blood. These receptors originate from a woman aged 40 to 50 with Graves' hyperthyroidism.

This clonotype showed up many times. The J gene is TRBJ2-3, the V gene TRBV20-1; possibly TRBD1 for D (5 bases). The CDR3 is 15 residues long. The V and J ends lost 4 bases and 6 bases respectively, with 20 bases between them. CDR1 is DFQATT and CDR2 is SNEGSKA in the germline V gene (reference sequence). CDR3 in amino acids: CSATGRAPAQDTQYF. Written as DNA, the CDR3 is TGCAGTGCTACCGGCAGGGCACCCGCACAGGATACGCAGTATTTT.

The sample holds one count of this clonotype. A much larger clone differs by one base, so this may be a read error. The chain is built from TRBV7-9 and TRBJ2-7; D possibly corresponds to TRBD2 (5 bases). This CDR3 comprises 12 residues. The germline CDR1 and CDR2 sequences are SEHNR and FQNEAQ (reference sequence). CDR3 DNA sequence: TGTACCAGCAGGAAGGACCGGGGCGAGCAGTACTTC. Translating gives CTSRKDRGEQYF.

This clonotype came up a few times. The rearrangement joins TRBV12-3 or TRBV12-4 to TRBJ1-6, with 10 bases identical to TRBD1. Trimming at V came to 10 bases and at J to 9 bases, leaving 6 bases not matched to a gene. The CDR3 consists of 13 residues. The CDR3 region has the DNA TGTGCCACACGGACAGGGGGTCGTTCACCCCTCCACTTT. It is translated as CATRTGGRSPLHF.

V and J are TRBV6-2 or TRBV6-3 and TRBJ1-1; the D is unclear. Deletions cut 5 bases from V and 6 bases from J, with 13 bases between. There are 13 residues in the CDR3. Germline V gene data show CDR1 as MNHEY and CDR2 as SVGEGT. CDR3 DNA: TGTGCCAGCAGTGGCCCCTTTCGGGCTGAAGCTTTCTTT. Amino acids: CASSGPFRAEAFF.

This clonotype appeared many times. The chain combines TRBV28 with TRBJ2-2; no clear D. Between the trimmed V and J ends, which lost 2 bases and 0 bases, there was a span of 10 bases. This CDR3 spans 16 amino acids. Germline loops: CDR1 MDHEN, CDR2 SYDVKM. The DNA for the CDR3 is TGTGCCAGCAGTTTAAGACACCCTACGAACACCGGGGAGCTGTTTTTT. Protein product: CASSLRHPTNTGELFF. The complete variable domain, with remaining parts taken from reference TRBV28 and TRBJ2-2, reads DVKVTQSSRYLVKRTGEKVFLECVQDMDHENMFWYRQDPGLGLRLIYFSYDVKMKEKGDIPEGYSVSREKKERFSLILESASTNQTSMYLCASSLRHPTNTGELFFGEGSRLTVL.